Listed below are T cell receptor beta chains from one sample, sequenced in a study of CD8+ T cells in alopecia areata. Using immunoSEQ multiplex PCR, the repertoire was profiled, and TCRdb retains in-frame clones only, with some absent. The data hold 95,000 to 100,000 clones, with almost 60% observed a single time. The material was CD8+ T cells sorted from blood, obtained at approximately week 60, from a patient treated with tofacitinib. These receptors were collected from a human donor with alopecia areata. Both conserved end residues are part of each CDR3. The D gene is left open where the match is weak. The size of a clone is reported for some rows only, either as once, few or many, or as a class for expanded clones.

v_gene: TRBV5-6
j_gene: TRBJ2-7
d_gene: -
abundance: -
CDR3aa: CASSPGHRYEQYF
CDR3nt: TGTGCCAGCAGCCCGGGACACCGCTACGAGCAGTACTTC

v_gene: TRBV30
j_gene: TRBJ2-7
d_gene: TRBD1
abundance: -
CDR3aa: CAWSVGTGPYEQYF
CDR3nt: TGTGCCTGGAGTGTAGGGACAGGGCCTTACGAGCAGTACTTC

v_gene: TRBV13
j_gene: TRBJ1-2
d_gene: TRBD1
abundance: -
CDR3aa: CASSLGRQGNYGYTF
CDR3nt: TGTGCCAGCAGCTTAGGCAGACAGGGGAACTATGGCTACACCTTC

v_gene: TRBV7-9
j_gene: TRBJ2-3
d_gene: -
abundance: -
CDR3aa: CASSLGDTDTQYF
CDR3nt: TGTGCCAGCAGCTTAGGGGACACAGATACGCAGTATTTT

v_gene: TRBV6-5
j_gene: TRBJ2-7
d_gene: -
abundance: -
CDR3aa: CASSYSNEQYF
CDR3nt: TGTGCCAGCAGTTACTCTAACGAGCAGTACTTC

v_gene: TRBV30
j_gene: TRBJ1-1
d_gene: -
abundance: -
CDR3aa: CAWRHAGPTEAFF
CDR3nt: TGTGCCTGGAGACATGCGGGTCCCACTGAAGCTTTCTTT

v_gene: TRBV7-9
j_gene: TRBJ2-7
d_gene: -
abundance: -
CDR3aa: CASSGSSYEQYF
CDR3nt: TGTGCCAGCAGCGGCAGCTCCTACGAGCAGTACTTC

v_gene: TRBV30
j_gene: TRBJ2-7
d_gene: -
abundance: -
CDR3aa: CAWSVPRGLPSYEQYF
CDR3nt: TGTGCCTGGAGTGTACCCAGGGGCCTGCCCTCCTACGAGCAGTACTTC

v_gene: TRBV10-3
j_gene: TRBJ1-2
d_gene: -
abundance: few
CDR3aa: CAISEKSGKSTLRYTF
CDR3nt: TGTGCCATCAGTGAAAAATCAGGGAAATCTACATTGCGCTACACCTTC

v_gene: TRBV18
j_gene: TRBJ2-7
d_gene: -
abundance: -
CDR3aa: CASSPWGKYENEQYF
CDR3nt: TGTGCCAGCTCACCATGGGGGAAGTATGAAAACGAGCAGTACTTC

v_gene: TRBV2
j_gene: TRBJ1-2
d_gene: -
abundance: -
CDR3aa: CASRGTAYGYTF
CDR3nt: TGTGCCAGCAGGGGGACCGCATATGGCTACACCTTC